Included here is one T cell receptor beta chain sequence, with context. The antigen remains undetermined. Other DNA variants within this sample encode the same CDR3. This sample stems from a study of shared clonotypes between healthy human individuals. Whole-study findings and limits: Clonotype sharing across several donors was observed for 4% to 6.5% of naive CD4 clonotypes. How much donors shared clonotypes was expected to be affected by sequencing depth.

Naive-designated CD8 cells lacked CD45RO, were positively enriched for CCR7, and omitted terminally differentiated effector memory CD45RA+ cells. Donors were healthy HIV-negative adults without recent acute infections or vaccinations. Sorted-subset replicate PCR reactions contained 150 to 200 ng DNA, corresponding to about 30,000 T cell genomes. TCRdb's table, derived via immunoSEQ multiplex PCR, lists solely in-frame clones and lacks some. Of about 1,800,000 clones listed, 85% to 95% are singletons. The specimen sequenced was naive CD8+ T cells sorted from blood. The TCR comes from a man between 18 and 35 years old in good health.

CDR3 residues: CASSLRQGTYEQYF. The CDR3 DNA is TGTGCCAGCAGTTTACGTCAGGGAACTTACGAGCAGTACTTC. The V and J genes are TRBV27 and TRBJ2-7, with a possible D match to TRBD1 (5 bases). Looked up from germline, CDR1 is MNHEY and CDR2 is SMNVEV (reference sequence). Trimming pared 2 bases from V and 4 bases from J, leaving 12 bases between. The CDR3 extends over 14 amino acids.